This TCR beta chain comes out of a study of blood T cell repertoires in COVID-19. Libraries were prepared by immunoSEQ multiplex PCR; TCRdb keeps only in-frame clonotypes and omits some of them. This sample has nearly 60,000 clones, with nearly 90% found just once. Germline-derived CDR1 and CDR2 are GTSNPN and SVGIG (reference sequence). Germline trimming cut 2 bases from V and 4 bases from J; bases unmatched to any gene: 8. The CDR3 has 16 amino acids. The sample comprised peripheral blood. The clonotype originates from a man between 60 and 75 years old with active COVID-19. J is TRBJ2-7 and V is TRBV30; 13 bases fit TRBD2. Here the CDR3 reads CAWSLGLTSGGYEQYF. The CDR3 DNA sequence: TGTGCCTGGAGTCTCGGACTGACTAGCGGGGGGTACGAGCAGTACTTC.